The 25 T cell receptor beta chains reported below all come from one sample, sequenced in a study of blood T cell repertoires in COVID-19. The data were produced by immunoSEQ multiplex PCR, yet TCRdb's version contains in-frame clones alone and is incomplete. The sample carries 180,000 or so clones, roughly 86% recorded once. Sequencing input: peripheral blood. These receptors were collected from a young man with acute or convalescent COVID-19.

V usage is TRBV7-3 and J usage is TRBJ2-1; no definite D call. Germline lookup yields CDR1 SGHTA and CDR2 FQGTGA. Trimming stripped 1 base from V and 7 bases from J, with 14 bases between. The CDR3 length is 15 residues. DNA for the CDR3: TGTGCCAGCAGCTTAAATTTCGGAGCCCATAATGAGCAGTTCTTC. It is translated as CASSLNFGAHNEQFF.

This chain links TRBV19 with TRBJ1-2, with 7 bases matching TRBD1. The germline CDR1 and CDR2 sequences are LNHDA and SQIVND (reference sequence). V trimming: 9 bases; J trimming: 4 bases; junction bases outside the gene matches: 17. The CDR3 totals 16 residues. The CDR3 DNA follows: TGTGCCAGCCTCCCAGGACAGGTCTACTTTTCCTATGGCTACACCTTC. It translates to CASLPGQVYFSYGYTF.

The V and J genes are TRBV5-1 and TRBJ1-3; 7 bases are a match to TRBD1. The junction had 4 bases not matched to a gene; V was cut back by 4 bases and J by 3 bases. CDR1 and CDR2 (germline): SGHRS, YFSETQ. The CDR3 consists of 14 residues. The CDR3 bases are TGCGCCAGCAGCCACCCAGGGGGTGGAAACACCATATATTTT. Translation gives CASSHPGGGNTIYF.

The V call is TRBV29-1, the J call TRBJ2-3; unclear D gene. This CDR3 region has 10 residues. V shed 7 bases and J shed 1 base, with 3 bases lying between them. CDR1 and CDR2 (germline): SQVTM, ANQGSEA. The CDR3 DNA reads TGCAGCGCCGGCACAGATACGCAGTATTTT. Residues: CSAGTDTQYF.

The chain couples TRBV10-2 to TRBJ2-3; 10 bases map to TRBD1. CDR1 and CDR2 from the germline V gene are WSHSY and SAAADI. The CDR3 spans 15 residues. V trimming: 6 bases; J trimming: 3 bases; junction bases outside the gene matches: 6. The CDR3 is CASREGTGETDTQYF. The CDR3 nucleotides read TGCGCCAGCAGAGAGGGGACAGGGGAAACAGATACGCAGTATTTT.

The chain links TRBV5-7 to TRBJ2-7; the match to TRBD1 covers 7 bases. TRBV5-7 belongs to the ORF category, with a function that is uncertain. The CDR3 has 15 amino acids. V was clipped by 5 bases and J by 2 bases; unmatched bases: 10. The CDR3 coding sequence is TGTGCCAGCAGACGTCCGGGACAGCAAACCTACGAGCAGTACTTC. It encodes CASRRPGQQTYEQYF.

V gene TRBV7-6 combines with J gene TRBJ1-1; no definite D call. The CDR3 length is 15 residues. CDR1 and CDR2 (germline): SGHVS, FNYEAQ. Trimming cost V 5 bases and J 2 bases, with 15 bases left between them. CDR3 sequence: CASSPPEGLNTEAFF. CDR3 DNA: TGTGCCAGCAGCCCACCGGAGGGATTAAACACTGAAGCTTTCTTT.

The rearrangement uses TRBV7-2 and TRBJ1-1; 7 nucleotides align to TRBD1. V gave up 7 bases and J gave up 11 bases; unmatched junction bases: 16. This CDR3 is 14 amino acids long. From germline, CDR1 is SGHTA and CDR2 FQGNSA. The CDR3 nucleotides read TGTGCCAGCACCCCTGGAGTACGGACAGGTGAGGCTTTCTTT. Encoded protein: CASTPGVRTGEAFF.

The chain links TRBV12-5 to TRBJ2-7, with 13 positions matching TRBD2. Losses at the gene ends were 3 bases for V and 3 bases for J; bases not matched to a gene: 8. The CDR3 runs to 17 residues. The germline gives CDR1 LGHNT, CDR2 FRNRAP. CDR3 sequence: CASGFAGTSGDHYEQYF. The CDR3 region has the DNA TGTGCTAGTGGTTTTGCCGGGACTAGCGGGGACCACTACGAGCAGTACTTC.

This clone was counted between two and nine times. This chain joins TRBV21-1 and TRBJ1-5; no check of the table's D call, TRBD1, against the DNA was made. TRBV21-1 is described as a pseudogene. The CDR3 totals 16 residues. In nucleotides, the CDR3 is TGTGCCAGCAGGTTCCTCCCGGACAGGGCGACACAGCCCCAGCATTTT. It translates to CASRFLPDRATQPQHF.

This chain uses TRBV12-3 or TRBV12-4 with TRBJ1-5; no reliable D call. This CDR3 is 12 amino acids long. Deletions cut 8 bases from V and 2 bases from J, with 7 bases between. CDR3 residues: CASGGGNQPQHF. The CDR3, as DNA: TGTGCCAGCGGAGGAGGCAATCAGCCCCAGCATTTT.

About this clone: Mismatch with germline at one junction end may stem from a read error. CDR3 DNA: TGTGCCAGCAGTAAACAGGGTGGACTTGGCTACACCTTC. This codes for CASSKQGGLGYTF. The chain combines TRBV19 with TRBJ1-2, with a tentative D call TRBD1 (6 bases). The germline V gene has CDR1 LNHDA and CDR2 SQIVND (reference sequence). The CDR3 is 13 amino acids.

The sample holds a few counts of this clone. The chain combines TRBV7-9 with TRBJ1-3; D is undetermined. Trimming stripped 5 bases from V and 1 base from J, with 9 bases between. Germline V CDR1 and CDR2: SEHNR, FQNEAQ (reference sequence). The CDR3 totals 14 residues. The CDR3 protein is CASSPGGSGNTIYF. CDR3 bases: TGTGCCAGCAGCCCGGGCGGGTCTGGAAACACCATATATTTT.

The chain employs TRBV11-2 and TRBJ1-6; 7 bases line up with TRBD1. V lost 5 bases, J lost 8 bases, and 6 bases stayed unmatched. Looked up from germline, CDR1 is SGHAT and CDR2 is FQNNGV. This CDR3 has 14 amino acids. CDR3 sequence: CASSIDRDDSPLHF. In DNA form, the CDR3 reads TGTGCCAGCAGCATCGACAGGGATGATTCACCCCTCCACTTT.

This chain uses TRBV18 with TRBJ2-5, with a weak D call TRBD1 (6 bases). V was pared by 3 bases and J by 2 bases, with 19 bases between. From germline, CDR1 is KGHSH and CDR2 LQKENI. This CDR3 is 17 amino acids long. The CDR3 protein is CASSPRAGAASQETQYF. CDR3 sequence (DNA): TGTGCCAGCTCACCTAGGGCAGGGGCGGCTTCTCAAGAGACCCAGTACTTC.

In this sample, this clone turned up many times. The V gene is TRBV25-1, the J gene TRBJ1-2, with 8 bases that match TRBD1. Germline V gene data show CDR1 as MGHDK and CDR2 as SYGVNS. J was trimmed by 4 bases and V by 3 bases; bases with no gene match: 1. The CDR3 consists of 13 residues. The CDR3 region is CASSETGVYGYTF. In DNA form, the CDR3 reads TGTGCCAGCAGTGAGACAGGGGTCTATGGCTACACCTTC.

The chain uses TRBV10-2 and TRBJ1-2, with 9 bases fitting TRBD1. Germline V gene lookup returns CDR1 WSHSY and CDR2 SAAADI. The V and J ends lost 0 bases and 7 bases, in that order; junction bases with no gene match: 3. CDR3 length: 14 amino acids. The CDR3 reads CASSESLTGGGYTF. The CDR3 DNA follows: TGCGCCAGCAGTGAGTCGTTGACAGGGGGTGGCTACACCTTC.

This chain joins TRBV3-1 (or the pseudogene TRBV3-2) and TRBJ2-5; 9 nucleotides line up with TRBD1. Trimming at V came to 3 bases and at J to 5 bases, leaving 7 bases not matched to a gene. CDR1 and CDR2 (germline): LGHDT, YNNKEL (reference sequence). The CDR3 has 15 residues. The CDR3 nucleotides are TGTGCCAGCAGCCAGGTCACAGGGGGCCGGGAGACCCAGTACTTC. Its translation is CASSQVTGGRETQYF.

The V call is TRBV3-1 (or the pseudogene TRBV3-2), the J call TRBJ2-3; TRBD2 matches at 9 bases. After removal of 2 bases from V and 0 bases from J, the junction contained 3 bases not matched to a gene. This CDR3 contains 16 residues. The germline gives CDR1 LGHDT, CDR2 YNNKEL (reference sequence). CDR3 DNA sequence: TGTGCCAGCAGCCAATCTAGCGGGGCTAGCACAGATACGCAGTATTTT. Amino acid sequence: CASSQSSGASTDTQYF.

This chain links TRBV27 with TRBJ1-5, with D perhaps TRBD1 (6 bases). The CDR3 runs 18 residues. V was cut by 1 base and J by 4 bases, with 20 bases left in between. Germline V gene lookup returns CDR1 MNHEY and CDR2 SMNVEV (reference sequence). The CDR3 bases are TGTGCCAGCAGTTTATTCGGGGGGCCCCGCGCATCGAATCAGCCCCAGCATTTT. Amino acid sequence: CASSLFGGPRASNQPQHF.

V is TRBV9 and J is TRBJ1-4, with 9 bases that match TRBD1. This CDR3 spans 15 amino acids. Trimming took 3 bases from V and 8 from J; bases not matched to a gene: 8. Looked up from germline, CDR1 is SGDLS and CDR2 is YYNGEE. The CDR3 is CASSERTGVGEKLFF. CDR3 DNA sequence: TGTGCCAGCAGCGAGAGGACAGGGGTGGGGGAAAAACTGTTTTTT.

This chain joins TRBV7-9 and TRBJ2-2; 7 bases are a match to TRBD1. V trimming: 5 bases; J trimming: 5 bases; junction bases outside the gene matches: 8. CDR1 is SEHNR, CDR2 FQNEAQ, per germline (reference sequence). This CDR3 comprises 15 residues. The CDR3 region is CASSPEGQFTGELFF. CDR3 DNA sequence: TGTGCCAGCAGCCCAGAGGGACAGTTTACCGGGGAGCTGTTTTTT.

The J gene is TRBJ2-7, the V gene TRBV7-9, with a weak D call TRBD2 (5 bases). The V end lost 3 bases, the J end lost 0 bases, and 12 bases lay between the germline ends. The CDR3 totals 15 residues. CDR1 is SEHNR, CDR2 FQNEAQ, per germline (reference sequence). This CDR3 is CASSFLAGGSYEQYF. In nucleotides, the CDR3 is TGTGCCAGCAGCTTCCTAGCTGGTGGCTCCTACGAGCAGTACTTC.

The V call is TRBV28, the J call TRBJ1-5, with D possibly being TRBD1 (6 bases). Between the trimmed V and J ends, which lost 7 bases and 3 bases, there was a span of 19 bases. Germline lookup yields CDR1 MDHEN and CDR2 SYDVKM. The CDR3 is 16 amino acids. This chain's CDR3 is CASTLGHRVSNQPQHF. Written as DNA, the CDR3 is TGTGCCAGCACACTGGGACATCGGGTTTCCAATCAGCCCCAGCATTTT.

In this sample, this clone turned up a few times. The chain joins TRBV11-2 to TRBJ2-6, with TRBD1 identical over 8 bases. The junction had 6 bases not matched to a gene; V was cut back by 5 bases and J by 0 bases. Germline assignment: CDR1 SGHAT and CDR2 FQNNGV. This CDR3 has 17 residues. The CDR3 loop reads CASSPRDRISGANVLTF. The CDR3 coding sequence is TGTGCCAGCAGCCCCCGGGACAGGATCTCTGGGGCCAACGTCCTGACTTTC.